Following are 22 T cell receptor beta chains from one sample sequenced in a study of OX40 agonist ivuxolimab in advanced cancers. Sequencing used immunoSEQ multiplex PCR; TCRdb keeps in-frame clones, though not all of them. The sample has over 75,000 clones, 75% to 95% seen once. Sequences were derived from CD4+ or CD8+ T cells sorted from blood, sampled in a trial of the OX40 agonist ivuxolimab. Receptors originate from an adult with an advanced solid tumor such as melanoma, head and neck, liver or kidney cancer.

This chain uses TRBV7-2 with TRBJ2-3; tentative D call: TRBD2 (6 bases). Germline assignment: CDR1 SGHTA and CDR2 FQGNSA. Between the trimmed V and J ends, which lost 2 bases and 1 base, there was a span of 13 bases. This CDR3 comprises 16 residues. The CDR3: CASSLLPGSGTDTQYF. The CDR3 region has the DNA TGTGCCAGCAGCTTACTCCCCGGGAGCGGCACAGATACGCAGTATTTT.

Only one count was recorded for this clone. This chain connects TRBV19 to TRBJ2-6; no definite D call. V lost 7 bases to trimming and J lost 2 bases, with 0 bases between them. Per germline, CDR1 LNHDA and CDR2 SQIVND (reference sequence). There are 11 residues in the CDR3. The DNA for the CDR3 is TGTGCCAGTACTGGGGCCAACGTCCTGACTTTC. Amino acids: CASTGANVLTF.

Details on this clone: Distinct nucleotide sequences in the sample also encode this CDR3. The V gene is TRBV19, the J gene TRBJ1-4; unclear D gene. This CDR3 has 13 residues. From germline, CDR1 is LNHDA and CDR2 SQIVND (reference sequence). Trimming took off 4 bases at V and 0 bases at J, with 3 bases between the two ends. CDR3 residues: CASSRSTNEKLFF. CDR3 nucleotides: TGTGCCAGTAGTAGGTCAACTAATGAAAAACTGTTTTTT.

This clone has just a few counts. The chain carries TRBV30 and TRBJ1-1; possible D gene TRBD1, 6 bases. Trimming took off 0 bases at V and 4 bases at J, with 12 bases between the two ends. Germline loops: CDR1 GTSNPN, CDR2 SVGIG (reference sequence). This CDR3 region has 14 residues. The DNA of the CDR3 is TGTGCCTGGAGTGTCGTGGGGGCAGGCACTGAAGCTTTCTTT. It codes for CAWSVVGAGTEAFF.

CDR3 residues: CASSHSGTGGYTQYF. CDR3 DNA sequence: TGTGCCAGCAGCCACTCCGGGACAGGGGGGTATACGCAGTATTTT. The gene calls are TRBV5-6 and TRBJ2-3; TRBD1 matches at 11 bases. Germline assignment: CDR1 SGHDT and CDR2 YYEEEE. Trimming at V came to 4 bases and at J to 7 bases, leaving 8 bases not matched to a gene. This CDR3 contains 15 residues.

The chain combines TRBV6-6 with TRBJ1-2; no reliable D call. Germline lookup yields CDR1 MNHNY and CDR2 SVGAGI (reference sequence). Trimming took 7 bases from V and 10 from J, leaving 22 bases between them. This CDR3 region has 14 residues. The CDR3 nucleotides are TGTGCCAGCAAAGGTTCCGATCGCGTGGCCTACTACACCTTC. Translated, it gives CASKGSDRVAYYTF.

V is TRBV4-1 and J is TRBJ2-7; a weak D match, TRBD2 (6 bases). The CDR3 contains 15 residues. Per germline, CDR1 MGHRA and CDR2 YSYEKL. V gave up 1 base and J gave up 2 bases, with 12 bases separating them. CDR3 region: CASSQGGGVPYEQYF. DNA for the CDR3: TGCGCCAGCAGCCAAGGAGGCGGGGTTCCCTACGAGCAGTACTTC.

The rearrangement joins TRBV6-5 to TRBJ1-2; TRBD1 matches 9 bases. The CDR3 contains 15 residues. Unmatched junction bases numbered 10, after V lost 5 bases and J lost 6 bases. Per germline, CDR1 MNHEY and CDR2 SVGAGI. CDR3 DNA sequence: TGTGCCAGCAGTAAACGGACAGGGGAGAGTAATGGCTACACCTTC. This codes for CASSKRTGESNGYTF.

CDR3 protein: CASRSTSGSYTGELFF. The CDR3, as DNA: TGTGCCAGCAGATCAACTAGCGGGAGTTACACCGGGGAGCTGTTTTTT. The chain is built from TRBV5-5 and TRBJ2-2; 11 bases match TRBD2. V was clipped by 5 bases and J by 3 bases; unmatched bases: 6. Germline CDR1 is SGHKS and CDR2 is YYEKEE (reference sequence). CDR3 length: 16 amino acids.

This chain joins TRBV7-8 and TRBJ1-1; 9 positions agree with TRBD1. Losses at the gene ends were 3 bases for V and 1 base for J; bases not matched to a gene: 6. There are 16 residues in the CDR3. The germline V gene has CDR1 SGHVS and CDR2 FQNEAQ. CDR3: CASSFGQGSRNTEAFF. As DNA, the CDR3 is TGTGCCAGCAGCTTCGGACAGGGGTCGAGGAACACTGAAGCTTTCTTT.

This clone came up once. The rearrangement links TRBV6-6 to TRBJ2-7, with 10 nucleotides matching TRBD2. After removal of 2 bases from V and 4 bases from J, the junction contained 8 bases not matched to a gene. This CDR3 comprises 16 residues. Germline V gene lookup returns CDR1 MNHNY and CDR2 SVGAGI (reference sequence). The CDR3 spells CASSYTKAGGLYEQYF. In DNA form, the CDR3 reads TGTGCCAGCAGTTACACTAAAGCGGGGGGGCTTTACGAGCAGTACTTC.

About this clone itself: The sample contains more than one DNA sequence encoding this CDR3. This rearrangement joins TRBV27 to TRBJ1-1, with D maybe TRBD1 (6 bases). The ends were cut back, 6 bases at V and 1 base at J, with 9 bases in the middle. CDR1 MNHEY and CDR2 SMNVEV come from the germline V gene (reference sequence). The CDR3 length is 13 residues. The CDR3 bases are TGTGCCAGCAGGAGGGGGGGGAACACTGAAGCTTTCTTT. This codes for CASRRGGNTEAFF.

V is TRBV15 and J is TRBJ2-5; tentative D call: TRBD1 (6 bases). CDR1 is LNHNV and CDR2 is YYDKDF in the germline V gene (reference sequence). V lost 1 base to trimming and J lost 3 bases, with 9 bases between them. There are 14 residues in the CDR3. In DNA, the CDR3 is TGTGCCACCAGCAGAGGGGGGCTTGAAGAGACCCAGTACTTC. Protein sequence: CATSRGGLEETQYF.

This chain uses TRBV7-9 with TRBJ1-5, with 10 bases identical to TRBD1. Germline CDR1 is SEHNR and CDR2 is FQNEAQ (reference sequence). The CDR3 extends over 15 amino acids. V shed 5 bases and J 5 bases; nucleotides not matched to a gene: 6. CDR3 in amino acids: CASSVSGTGDQPQHF. The DNA of the CDR3 is TGTGCCAGCAGCGTATCCGGGACAGGGGATCAGCCCCAGCATTTT.

The chain joins TRBV10-3 to TRBJ2-7, with D possibly being TRBD2 (6 bases). Germline V lookup: CDR1 ENHRY, CDR2 SYGVKD. This CDR3 contains 15 residues. V was pared by 2 bases and J by 7 bases, with 18 bases between. The CDR3 loop is CAISELSGTLGEQYF. The CDR3 region has the DNA TGTGCCATCAGTGAGCTCTCCGGGACTCTGGGGGAGCAGTACTTC.

The rearrangement links TRBV9 to TRBJ2-5; 7 bases are shared with TRBD2. This CDR3 has 14 amino acids. V shed 4 bases, J shed 4 bases, and the junction held 7 bases outside the gene matches. In germline, CDR1 is SGDLS, CDR2 YYNGEE. The CDR3 DNA is TGTGCCAGCAGCCCCCTGGGGGGGGGAGAGACCCAGTACTTC. Amino acids: CASSPLGGGETQYF.

The gene calls are TRBV2 and TRBJ1-5; D unclear. The CDR3 is 15 residues long. The V gene's germline CDR1 is SNHLY and CDR2 FYNNEI. V was cut by 4 bases and J by 1 base, with 11 bases left in between. CDR3 protein: CASSAERESNQPQHF. CDR3 bases: TGTGCCAGCAGTGCGGAACGGGAAAGCAATCAGCCCCAGCATTTT.

The chain carries TRBV19 and TRBJ1-2; 11 bases agree with TRBD1. This CDR3 region has 16 residues. Per the germline V gene, CDR1 is LNHDA and CDR2 is SQIVND (reference sequence). The trim removed 6 bases at V and 7 bases at J, leaving 13 bases unmatched. The CDR3 here is CASSLGTGGISGGYTF. CDR3 sequence (DNA): TGTGCCAGTAGCCTAGGGACAGGGGGAATTTCGGGTGGCTACACCTTC.

The chain is built from TRBV21-1 and TRBJ2-1; the D call TRBD2 from the table was never checked on the DNA. TRBV21-1 is a pseudogene segment. This CDR3 has 16 amino acids. CDR3 region: CASSPRTSGSVREQFF. For the CDR3, the DNA is TGTGCCAGCAGCCCCCGGACTAGCGGGAGTGTTCGTGAGCAGTTCTTC.

The rearrangement links TRBV9 to TRBJ2-3, with D possibly being TRBD1 or TRBD2 (5 bases each). V was trimmed by 5 bases and J by 2 bases, leaving 18 bases between them. The germline V gene encodes CDR1 SGDLS and CDR2 YYNGEE. The CDR3 length is 16 residues. CDR3 protein: CASSARGTASTDTQYF. The CDR3, as DNA: TGTGCCAGCAGTGCAAGAGGGACCGCCTCCACAGATACGCAGTATTTT.

V is TRBV4-2 and J is TRBJ1-5; maybe TRBD1 (6 bases). Germline CDR1 LGHNA, CDR2 YNFKEQ. Trimming stripped 0 bases from V and 5 bases from J, with 14 bases between. The CDR3 extends over 16 amino acids. CDR3 coding DNA: TGTGCCAGCAGCCAAGAGGGGCGGGGGCCGCATCAGCCCCAGCATTTT. Its translation is CASSQEGRGPHQPQHF.

The rearrangement uses TRBV4-2 and TRBJ1-3; no firm D call. The CDR3 covers 15 residues. Per the germline V gene, CDR1 is LGHNA and CDR2 is YNFKEQ. V lost 0 bases and J lost 2, with 8 bases in between. CDR3 region: CASSQEQQTGNTIYF. The CDR3 DNA reads as TGTGCCAGCAGCCAAGAACAACAGACTGGAAACACCATATATTTT.